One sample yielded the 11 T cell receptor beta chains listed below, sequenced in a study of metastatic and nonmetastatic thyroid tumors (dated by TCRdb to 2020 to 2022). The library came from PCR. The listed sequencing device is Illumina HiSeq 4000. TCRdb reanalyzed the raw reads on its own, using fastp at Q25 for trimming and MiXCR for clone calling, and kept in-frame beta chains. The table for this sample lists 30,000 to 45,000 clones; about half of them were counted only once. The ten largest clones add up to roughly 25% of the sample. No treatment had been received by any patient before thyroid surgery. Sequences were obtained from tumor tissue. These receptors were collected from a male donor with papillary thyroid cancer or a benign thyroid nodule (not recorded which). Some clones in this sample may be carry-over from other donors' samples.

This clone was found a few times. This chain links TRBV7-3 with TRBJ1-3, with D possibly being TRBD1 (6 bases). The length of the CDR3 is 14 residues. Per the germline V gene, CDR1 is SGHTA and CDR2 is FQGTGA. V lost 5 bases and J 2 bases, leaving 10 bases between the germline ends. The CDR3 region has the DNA TGTGCCAGCAGCCGTGGGGGGCCTGGAAACACCATATATTTT. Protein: CASSRGGPGNTIYF.

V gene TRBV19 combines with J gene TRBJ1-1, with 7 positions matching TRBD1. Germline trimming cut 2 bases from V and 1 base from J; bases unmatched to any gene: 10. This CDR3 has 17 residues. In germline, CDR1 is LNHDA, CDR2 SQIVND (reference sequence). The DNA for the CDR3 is TGTGCCAGTAGTATATACGGCAGGGGGGGCGAGAACACTGAAGCTTTCTTT. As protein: CASSIYGRGGENTEAFF.

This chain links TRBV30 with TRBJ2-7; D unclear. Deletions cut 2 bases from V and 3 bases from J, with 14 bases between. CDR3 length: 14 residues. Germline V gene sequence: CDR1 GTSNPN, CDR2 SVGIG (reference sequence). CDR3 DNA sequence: TGTGCCTGGAGTAGGGCAGGATCCCTCTACGAGCAGTACTTC. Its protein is CAWSRAGSLYEQYF.

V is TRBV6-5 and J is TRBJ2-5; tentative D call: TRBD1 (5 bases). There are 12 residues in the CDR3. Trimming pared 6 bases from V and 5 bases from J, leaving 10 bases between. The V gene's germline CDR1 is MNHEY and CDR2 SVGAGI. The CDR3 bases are TGTGCCAGCAGGCAGGGTCGGGAGACCCAGTACTTC. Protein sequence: CASRQGRETQYF.

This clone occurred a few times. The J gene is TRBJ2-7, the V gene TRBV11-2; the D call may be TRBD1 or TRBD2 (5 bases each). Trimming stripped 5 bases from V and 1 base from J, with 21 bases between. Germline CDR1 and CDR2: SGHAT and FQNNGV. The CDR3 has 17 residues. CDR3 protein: CASSATIGTDNSYEQYF. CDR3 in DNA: TGTGCCAGCAGCGCAACCATAGGGACGGATAATTCCTACGAGCAGTACTTC.

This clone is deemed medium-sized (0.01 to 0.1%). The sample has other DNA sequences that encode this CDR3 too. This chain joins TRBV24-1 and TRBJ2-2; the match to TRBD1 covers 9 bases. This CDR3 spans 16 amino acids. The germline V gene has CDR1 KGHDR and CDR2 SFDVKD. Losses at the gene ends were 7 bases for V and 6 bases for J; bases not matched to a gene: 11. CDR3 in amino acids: CATRDSGQGEAGELFF. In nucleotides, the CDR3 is TGTGCCACCAGAGACTCGGGACAGGGCGAAGCCGGGGAGCTGTTTTTT.

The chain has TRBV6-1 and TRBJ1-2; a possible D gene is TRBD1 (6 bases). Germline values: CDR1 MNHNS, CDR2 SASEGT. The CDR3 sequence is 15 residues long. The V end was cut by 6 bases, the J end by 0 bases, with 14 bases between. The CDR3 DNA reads TGTGCCAGCAGAACGACTGGACAGTCTAACTATGGCTACACCTTC. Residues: CASRTTGQSNYGYTF.

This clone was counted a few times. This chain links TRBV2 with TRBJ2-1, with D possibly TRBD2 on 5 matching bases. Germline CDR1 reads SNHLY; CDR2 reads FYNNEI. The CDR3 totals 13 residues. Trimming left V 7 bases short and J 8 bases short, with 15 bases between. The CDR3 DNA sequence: TGTGCCAGCACAGTTTGGGGAGTGGATGAGCAGTTCTTC. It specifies CASTVWGVDEQFF.

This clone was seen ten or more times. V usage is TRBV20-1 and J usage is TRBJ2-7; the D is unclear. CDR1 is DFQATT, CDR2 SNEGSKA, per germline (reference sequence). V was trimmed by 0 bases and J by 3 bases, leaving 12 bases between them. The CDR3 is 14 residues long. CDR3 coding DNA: TGCAGTGCTAGAGATGGGGAAGGGATCTACGAGCAGTACTTC. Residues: CSARDGEGIYEQYF.

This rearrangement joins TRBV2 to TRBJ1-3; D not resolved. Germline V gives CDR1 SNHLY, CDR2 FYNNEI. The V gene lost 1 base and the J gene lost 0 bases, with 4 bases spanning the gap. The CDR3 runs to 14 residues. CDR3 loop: CASSEGSSGNTIYF. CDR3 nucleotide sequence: TGTGCCAGCAGTGAAGGCAGCTCTGGAAACACCATATATTTT.

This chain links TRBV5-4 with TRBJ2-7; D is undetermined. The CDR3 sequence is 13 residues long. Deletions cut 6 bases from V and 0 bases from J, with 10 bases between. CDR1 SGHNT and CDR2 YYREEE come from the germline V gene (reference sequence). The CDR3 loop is CASKDPSSYEQYF. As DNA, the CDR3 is TGTGCCAGCAAGGACCCGAGCTCCTACGAGCAGTACTTC.